One sample yielded the 5 T cell receptor beta chains listed below, sequenced in a study of shared clonotypes between healthy human individuals. Naivety among CD8 cells was defined by CD45RO negativity and positive CCR7 selection, thereby excluding terminally differentiated effector memory CD45RA+ cells. The data were produced by immunoSEQ multiplex PCR, yet TCRdb's version contains in-frame clones alone and is incomplete. The sample holds about 2.1 million clones, 85% to 95% seen once. Sequencing used naive CD8+ T cells from PBMCs. All receptors come from a man aged 18 to 29 in good health. Some clones in this sample may be carry-over from other donors' samples.

This clone is a singleton in its sample. The chain carries TRBV27 and TRBJ2-7, with 8 bases fitting TRBD2. The V gene end was trimmed by 3 bases and the J gene end by 1 base; junction bases not matched to a gene: 5. Germline lookup yields CDR1 MNHEY and CDR2 SMNVEV (reference sequence). This CDR3 has 15 amino acids. CDR3 in DNA: TGTGCCAGCAGTTTGGTAGCGGGACTATCCTACGAGCAGTACTTC. Translated: CASSLVAGLSYEQYF.

The chain links TRBV11-2 to TRBJ2-1; D may be TRBD1 or TRBD2 (6 bases each). This CDR3 is built from 14 residues. Trimming took 3 bases from V and 5 from J, leaving 11 bases between them. Germline-derived CDR1 and CDR2 are SGHAT and FQNNGV. The CDR3 coding sequence is TGTGCCAGCAGCTTCGAACGGGGGCACAATGAGCAGTTCTTC. It encodes CASSFERGHNEQFF.

J is TRBJ2-4 and V is TRBV29-1, with TRBD1 matching 9 bases. CDR1 and CDR2 from the germline V gene are SQVTM and ANQGSEA. The CDR3 is 12 amino acids. V shed 4 bases, J shed 14 bases, and the junction held 9 bases outside the gene matches. Here the CDR3 DNA reads TGCAGCGTTGTCCTCAACGGGGACAGGGAGTACTTC. Translated: CSVVLNGDREYF.

V gene TRBV6-5 combines with J gene TRBJ1-4; unclear D gene. The CDR3 contains 15 residues. Germline V lookup: CDR1 MNHEY, CDR2 SVGAGI. V was pared by 4 bases and J by 7 bases, with 16 bases between. The CDR3 nucleotides are TGTGCCAGCAGTTGCCCGGACGGTGCCGGTGAAAAACTGTTTTTT. It encodes CASSCPDGAGEKLFF.

This chain joins TRBV27 and TRBJ1-1, with 7 nucleotides matching TRBD1. V gave up 1 base and J gave up 8 bases; unmatched junction bases: 4. There are 13 residues in the CDR3. Germline V lookup: CDR1 MNHEY, CDR2 SMNVEV (reference sequence). CDR3 region: CASSLLQGQEAFF. CDR3 sequence (DNA): TGTGCCAGCAGTTTATTACAGGGGCAAGAAGCTTTCTTT.